This TCR beta chain originates from a study of T cell repertoires in cytomegalovirus infection. TCRdb re-called the reads through MiXCR, storing one row per CDR3 protein. This table has some 680,000 distinct CDR3 sequences, less than 40% appearing once. Study results and caveats: Within the response measured ex vivo, HLA-C-restricted CMV-specific TCR beta clonotypes were dominant.

Comments on this clonotype: The target antigen is unknown.

The CDR3 is made up of 16 amino acids. Germline V CDR1 and CDR2: SGHTA, FQGNSA. The ends lost 7 bases at V and 2 bases at J; junction bases unmatched: 10. This chain connects TRBV7-2 to TRBJ2-3, with TRBD2 identical over 9 bases. This sequence was found in a human donor in good health (CMV status not recorded). Some clones in this sample may be carry-over from other donors' samples. The sequenced material came from PBMCs. Here the CDR3 DNA reads TGTGCCAGCATCATCGATAGCGGGAGCTCCACAGATACGCAGTATTTT. It encodes CASIIDSGSSTDTQYF.